The 17 T cell receptor beta chains below all came from one sample that was sequenced in a study of shared clonotypes between healthy human individuals. The method was immunoSEQ multiplex PCR; TCRdb's version includes in-frame clones alone and lacks a portion of them. The sample contains millions of clones, about 95% of which appear only once. Naive CD8 cells lacked CD45RO, underwent positive selection for CCR7 and left out terminally differentiated effector memory CD45RA+ cells. Specimen: naive CD8+ T cells sorted from blood. Receptor source: a man younger than 30 in good health.

V is TRBV9 and J is TRBJ2-7; D is ambiguous. The CDR3 contains 13 residues. Germline V gene lookup returns CDR1 SGDLS and CDR2 YYNGEE. V gave up 3 bases and J gave up 6 bases, with 13 bases separating them. The CDR3, as DNA: TGTGCCAGCAGCGCTACAGATTTCTCCGAGCAGTACTTC. It is translated as CASSATDFSEQYF.

This chain connects TRBV2 to TRBJ2-1, with D unresolved. This CDR3 has 12 residues. Germline-derived CDR1 and CDR2 are SNHLY and FYNNEI. The V end lost 10 bases, the J end lost 7 bases, and 14 bases lay between the germline ends. The CDR3 DNA is TGTGCCACCCAGGCGTTTATGAATGAGCAGTTCTTC. As protein: CATQAFMNEQFF.

The chain is built from TRBV6-1 and TRBJ1-1, with no clear D. In germline, CDR1 is MNHNS, CDR2 SASEGT. The V end lost 3 bases, the J end lost 7 bases, and 15 bases lay between the germline ends. This CDR3 is 14 amino acids long. CDR3 coding DNA: TGTGCCAGCAGTGACTTGGGGATGGACGGTGAAGCTTTCTTT. It encodes CASSDLGMDGEAFF.

This clone was seen only once. The chain uses TRBV27 and TRBJ1-2; D gene uncertain. The CDR3 covers 15 residues. Germline-derived CDR1 and CDR2 are MNHEY and SMNVEV (reference sequence). V was pared by 0 bases and J by 3 bases, with 11 bases between. CDR3 nucleotides: TGTGCCAGCAGTTTATCAAGTGTTGGAGACTATGGCTACACCTTC. The encoded protein is CASSLSSVGDYGYTF.

This chain joins TRBV11-2 and TRBJ2-1; 15 bases agree with TRBD2. The germline V gene encodes CDR1 SGHAT and CDR2 FQNNGV. V was clipped by 2 bases and J by 9 bases; unmatched bases: 5. The CDR3 runs to 16 residues. The CDR3 DNA sequence: TGTGCCAGCAGCTTATCCGGGACTAGCGGGAGGATTGAGCAGTTCTTC. Translating it yields CASSLSGTSGRIEQFF.

The CDR3 is CASSLAVGVDTGELFF. CDR3 nucleotides: TGTGCCAGCAGCTTGGCCGTAGGGGTGGACACCGGGGAGCTGTTTTTT. The V gene is TRBV5-4, the J gene TRBJ2-2; possible D gene TRBD1, 5 bases. V lost 0 bases, J lost 3 bases, and 12 bases lay in between. Germline CDR1 and CDR2: SGHNT and YYREEE (reference sequence). The CDR3 loop spans 16 amino acids.

Points on this clone: A junction end diverges from the germline sequence, so it may reflect a read error. Other nucleotide sequences in the sample specify the same CDR3. The chain employs TRBV29-1 and TRBJ2-7; D remains ambiguous. CDR1 and CDR2 (germline): SQVTM, ANQGSEA. There are 15 residues in the CDR3. CDR3 coding DNA: TGCAGCGTTCAGAAAGAGGACCAGCCAGAAGACGAGCAATACTTC. It codes for CSVQKEDQPEDEQYF.

The chain has TRBV10-2 and TRBJ1-1; no definite D call. V was cut by 7 bases and J by 10 bases, with 16 bases left in between. Germline CDR1 and CDR2: WSHSY and SAAADI. The CDR3 has 12 residues. The DNA of the CDR3 is TGCGCCAGCAAGCCCTTAGGTCCGGGAGCTTTCTTT. Its protein is CASKPLGPGAFF.

V is TRBV28 and J is TRBJ2-7; D may be TRBD2 (5 bases). The V and J ends lost 8 bases and 4 bases respectively, with 24 bases between them. The CDR3 extends over 16 amino acids. Germline V gene lookup returns CDR1 MDHEN and CDR2 SYDVKM. The CDR3 nucleotides read TGTGCCAGCTCCGCGGGTACGTGGCCGGGGAGTTACGAGCAGTACTTC. It translates to CASSAGTWPGSYEQYF.

The chain joins TRBV4-1 to TRBJ1-4; TRBD1 matches at 9 bases. The V segment lost 4 bases and the J segment 8 bases; nucleotides outside the gene matches: 5. CDR3 length equals 14 residues. Germline V lookup: CDR1 MGHRA, CDR2 YSYEKL. CDR3 protein: CASSPWTGEEKLFF. For the CDR3, the DNA is TGCGCCAGCAGCCCATGGACAGGGGAAGAAAAACTGTTTTTT.

This chain connects TRBV6-5 to TRBJ2-3; 8 bases fit TRBD1. This CDR3 is 14 amino acids long. CDR1 MNHEY and CDR2 SVGAGI come from the germline V gene. With V trimmed by 7 bases and J by 1 base, 4 bases remained unmatched. In DNA, the CDR3 is TGTGCCAGCACCGGACAGGGACGCACAGATACGCAGTATTTT. Encoded protein: CASTGQGRTDTQYF.

This sequence joins TRBV11-2 and TRBJ2-2; 11 bases are a match to TRBD2. CDR3 length: 14 residues. Germline CDR1 is SGHAT and CDR2 is FQNNGV. Losses at the gene ends were 5 bases for V and 8 bases for J; bases not matched to a gene: 4. CDR3 sequence: CASSATSGIGELFF. CDR3 nucleotides: TGTGCCAGCAGCGCGACTAGCGGGATTGGGGAGCTGTTTTTT.

The rearrangement uses TRBV9 and TRBJ2-2; possibly TRBD2 for D (5 bases). Germline V gene data show CDR1 as SGDLS and CDR2 as YYNGEE. V dropped 4 bases and J dropped 3 bases, with 19 bases sitting between them. The CDR3 length is 17 residues. Here the CDR3 reads CASSPRTRPGYTGELFF. CDR3 DNA sequence: TGTGCCAGCAGCCCCCGGACCCGTCCGGGGTACACCGGGGAGCTGTTTTTT.

The chain links TRBV5-4 to TRBJ1-1, with D unclear. V was clipped by 4 bases and J by 5 bases, with 9 bases between them. CDR1 is SGHNT and CDR2 is YYREEE in the germline V gene (reference sequence). The length of the CDR3 is 12 residues. Here the CDR3 DNA reads TGTGCCAGCAGCCCCCATGGGACTGAAGCTTTCTTT. This encodes CASSPHGTEAFF.

A remark on this clone: Other DNA variants within this sample encode the same CDR3. V and J are TRBV27 and TRBJ1-5; 7 bases map to TRBD1. Germline trimming cut 4 bases from V and 4 bases from J; bases unmatched to any gene: 4. In germline, CDR1 is MNHEY, CDR2 SMNVEV (reference sequence). This CDR3 is built from 14 residues. The CDR3 DNA reads as TGTGCCAGCAGTTACAGACAGGGAAATCAGCCCCAGCATTTT. Translation: CASSYRQGNQPQHF.

CDR3 coding DNA: TGTGCCTGGAGTGTATCGGCCGGAAGAAAGACCCTTTATGGCTACACCTTC. Its translation is CAWSVSAGRKTLYGYTF. The chain is built from TRBV30 and TRBJ1-2; the D is unclear. The ends were cut back, 0 bases at V and 5 bases at J, with 22 bases in the middle. CDR1 and CDR2 (germline): GTSNPN, SVGIG (reference sequence). This CDR3 is 17 amino acids long.

As DNA, the CDR3 is TGCGCCAGCAGCCAAGAGGACGGCCCGGGGGACTATGGCTACACCTTC. It yields the protein CASSQEDGPGDYGYTF. J is TRBJ1-2 and V is TRBV4-3; TRBD1 might be the D (5 bases). Trimming shortened V by 0 bases and J by 3 bases, and 14 bases separated the two germline ends. The V gene's germline CDR1 is LGHNA and CDR2 YSLEER. This CDR3 region has 16 residues.